The 3 T cell receptor beta chains below come from one sample, sequenced in a study of shared clonotypes between healthy human individuals. Assay: immunoSEQ multiplex PCR; the TCRdb copy retains only in-frame clones and omits some. The sample has approximately 1.1 million clones, around 82% seen once. Material: memory CD4+ T cells from PBMCs. The subset denotes: CD45RA-negative fraction. The receptors were gathered from a man younger than 35 in good health. Some clones in this sample may be carry-over from other donors' samples.

The chain carries TRBV29-1 and TRBJ1-1, with 8 positions matching TRBD1. The ends lost 4 bases at V and 4 bases at J; junction bases unmatched: 2. Germline V gene data show CDR1 as SQVTM and CDR2 as ANQGSEA. CDR3 length equals 12 residues. CDR3: CSVARGPTEAFF. The CDR3 bases are TGCAGCGTTGCCAGGGGGCCCACTGAAGCTTTCTTT. The full variable domain, its missing parts supplied by reference TRBV29-1 and TRBJ1-1, is SAVISQKPSRDICQRGTSLTIQCQVDSQVTMMFWYRQQPGQSLTLIATANQGSEATYESGFVIDKFPISRPNLTFSTLTVSNMSPEDSSIYLCSVARGPTEAFFGQGTRLTVV.

A note on this clone: Other DNA sequences in this specimen translate into the identical CDR3. DNA for the CDR3: TGTGCCAGCAGCCCTGGACAGGGAGAGACCCAGTACTTC. Translated: CASSPGQGETQYF. The rearrangement links TRBV7-3 to TRBJ2-5; 8 bases are a match to TRBD1. V shed 5 bases and J 4 bases; nucleotides not matched to a gene: 3. The length of the CDR3 is 13 residues. Germline values: CDR1 SGHTA, CDR2 FQGTGA.

V gene TRBV11-3 combines with J gene TRBJ2-1; tentative D call: TRBD1 (5 bases). The CDR3 length is 18 residues. CDR1 and CDR2 from the germline V gene are SGHNT and YENEEA. The V end lost 5 bases, the J end lost 5 bases, and 25 bases lay between the germline ends. The CDR3 sequence: CASSPRTGADTGNNEQFF. The CDR3 DNA sequence: TGTGCCAGCAGCCCCCGGACCGGAGCCGACACAGGAAACAATGAGCAGTTCTTC.